These 26 T cell receptor beta chains were sequenced from one sample in a study of regulatory T cells in long-lasting Graves disease (dated by TCRdb to the early 2020s). The library was prepared using multiplex PCR. TCRdb records Illumina HiSeq 4000 as the sequencer. To build TCR beta libraries, CDR3 regions were amplified by Arm-PCR using iRepertoire HTBI primers. TCRdb trimmed the raw reads at Q25, called clones with MiXCR and kept productive beta chains. Each entry merges the rows of one CDR3 protein and shows their most common DNA and genes. This sample holds hundreds of thousands of distinct CDR3 sequences; 15% were observed only once. The ten most abundant clones make up approximately 7.6% of the sample. Sample time point, as interpreted from the label and publication: newly diagnosed GD, antithyroid drugs for less than 3 months. RNA was extracted from PBMCs in TRIzol for both TCR sequencing and RNA sequencing.

The data also belong to a second study, concerning T cells in Graves' hyperthyroidism and ophthalmopathy.

Here the sequenced sample was peripheral blood mononuclear cells (PBMCs), taken at new diagnosis, from a patient treated with antithyroid drugs. These receptors all stem from a woman in her forties with Graves disease. Donor details come from another sample of the same person, matched by shared clones.

This clonotype was seen a few times. The chain carries TRBV24-1 and TRBJ2-1, with 10 bases aligning to TRBD1. Germline values: CDR1 KGHDR, CDR2 SFDVKD. V dropped 5 bases and J dropped 10; count of bases not matched to a gene: 10. This CDR3 is built from 15 residues. Here the CDR3 DNA reads TGTGCCACCAGTGCACCGGGACAGGGGATAAGGGAGCAGTTCTTC. It specifies CATSAPGQGIREQFF.

This clonotype showed up just a few times. This rearrangement joins TRBV7-2 to TRBJ2-5, with TRBD1 matching over 7 bases. Trimming at V came to 4 bases and at J to 1 base, leaving 9 bases not matched to a gene. CDR3 length: 16 amino acids. Germline CDR1 reads SGHTA; CDR2 reads FQGNSA. The CDR3 loop is CASSWTLGQPQETQYF. The CDR3 bases are TGTGCCAGCAGCTGGACTCTGGGACAGCCCCAAGAGACCCAGTACTTC.

The chain carries TRBV20-1 and TRBJ2-7; D is perhaps TRBD1 (5 bases). Germline V lookup: CDR1 DFQATT, CDR2 SNEGSKA (reference sequence). V was shortened by 0 bases and J by 5 bases, with 11 bases between the two germline ends. CDR3 size: 13 residues. CDR3 region: CSARERTRDEQYF. For the CDR3, the DNA is TGCAGTGCTAGAGAGAGGACCAGGGACGAGCAGTACTTC.

The CDR3 nucleotides read TGTGCCAGCAGCCGGACCGGGCCAACGACGCAGTATTTT. Its translation is CASSRTGPTTQYF. The chain combines TRBV6-1 with TRBJ2-3; D is unresolved. This CDR3 spans 13 amino acids. V was cut by 6 bases and J by 9 bases, with 16 bases left in between. Germline lookup yields CDR1 MNHNS and CDR2 SASEGT.

This clonotype was counted many times. The V gene is TRBV14, the J gene TRBJ2-1; D not resolved. The CDR3 consists of 13 residues. The ends were cut back, 6 bases at V and 5 bases at J, with 11 bases in the middle. CDR1 SGHDN and CDR2 FVKESK come from the germline V gene. The CDR3 nucleotides read TGTGCCAGCAGACATTCCTGGGACAATGAGCAGTTCTTC. As protein: CASRHSWDNEQFF.

Only one count was recorded for this clonotype. The rearrangement joins TRBV11-3 to TRBJ1-1; unclear D gene. V was cut by 1 base and J by 4 bases, with 13 bases left in between. CDR3 length equals 15 residues. Per germline, CDR1 SGHNT and CDR2 YENEEA. This CDR3 is CASSLGMTRGTEAFF. The CDR3 nucleotides are TGTGCCAGCAGCTTAGGGATGACGAGAGGCACTGAAGCTTTCTTT. Based on the CDR3 plus reference TRBV11-3 and TRBJ1-1, the full variable domain is EAGVVQSPRYKIIEKKQPVAFWCNPISGHNTLYWYLQNLGQGPELLIRYENEEAVDDSQLPKDRFSAERLKGVDSTLKIQPAELGDSAVYLCASSLGMTRGTEAFFGQGTRLTVV.

The chain uses TRBV5-5 and TRBJ2-1; D ambiguous. The length of the CDR3 is 13 residues. The V gene lost 7 bases and the J gene lost 0 bases, with 8 bases spanning the gap. CDR1 and CDR2 from the germline V gene are SGHKS and YYEKEE (reference sequence). This CDR3 reads CASVPSSYNEQFF. The CDR3 DNA reads TGTGCCAGCGTCCCGAGCTCCTACAATGAGCAGTTCTTC.

This clonotype was found many times. The chain links TRBV2 to TRBJ1-2, with D tentatively TRBD1 (6 bases). The CDR3 runs 15 residues. Deletions cut 7 bases from V and 3 bases from J, with 18 bases between. Germline assignment: CDR1 SNHLY and CDR2 FYNNEI. The DNA of the CDR3 is TGTGCCAGCATCGGGACACCCGGTGGGCACTATGGCTACACCTTC. This sequence encodes CASIGTPGGHYGYTF. Combining the CDR3 with reference TRBV2 and TRBJ1-2 gives the whole variable domain EPEVTQTPSHQVTQMGQEVILRCVPISNHLYFYWYRQILGQKVEFLVSFYNNEISEKSEIFDDQFSVERPDGSNFTLKIRSTKLEDSAMYFCASIGTPGGHYGYTFGSGTRLTVV.

A few counts support this clonotype. The genes are TRBV5-4 and TRBJ2-5; D gene unclear. Germline V gene data show CDR1 as SGHNT and CDR2 as YYREEE (reference sequence). V was trimmed by 4 bases and J by 2 bases, leaving 9 bases between them. This CDR3 is 13 amino acids long. This chain's CDR3 is CASSDGLQETQYF. The CDR3 DNA reads TGTGCCAGCAGCGACGGATTGCAAGAGACCCAGTACTTC.

This clonotype was found many times. J is TRBJ2-3 and V is TRBV5-1; 12 bases map to TRBD2. The CDR3 length is 17 residues. V lost 0 bases to trimming and J lost 8 bases; unmatched junction nucleotides: 10. Germline V gene sequence: CDR1 SGHRS, CDR2 YFSETQ. CDR3 loop: CASSLDRLAGAGATQYF. The CDR3 region has the DNA TGCGCCAGCAGCTTGGATCGACTAGCGGGAGCAGGCGCTACGCAGTATTTT.

There are many counts of this clonotype. V is TRBV5-1 and J is TRBJ2-1; D ambiguous. The V gene's germline CDR1 is SGHRS and CDR2 YFSETQ. CDR3 length: 16 residues. Trimming shortened V by 1 base and J by 1 base, and 12 bases separated the two germline ends. In DNA, the CDR3 is TGCGCCAGCAGCTTGTTACGGGCCTCTTCCTACAATGAGCAGTTCTTC. Translated: CASSLLRASSYNEQFF.

This clonotype was counted at least ten times. The CDR3 loop is CASSLAGLATYEQYF. The CDR3 nucleotides are TGCGCCAGCAGCTTGGCCGGACTAGCCACCTACGAGCAGTACTTC. V is TRBV5-1 and J is TRBJ2-7, with TRBD2 matching over 8 bases. Per germline, CDR1 SGHRS and CDR2 YFSETQ. The V gene end was trimmed by 0 bases and the J gene end by 2 bases; junction bases not matched to a gene: 4. The CDR3 runs to 15 residues.

This clonotype showed up just a few times. The V call is TRBV18, the J call TRBJ1-4, with D maybe TRBD1 (6 bases). Germline lookup yields CDR1 KGHSH and CDR2 LQKENI. The V and J ends lost 2 bases and 4 bases respectively, with 17 bases between them. The CDR3 has 17 amino acids. The CDR3 sequence: CASSPGETGVDNEKLFF. DNA for the CDR3: TGTGCCAGCTCACCAGGCGAGACAGGTGTCGATAATGAAAAACTGTTTTTT.

This clonotype was counted only a few times. The chain is built from TRBV7-3 and TRBJ2-1; no reliable D call. The CDR3 runs to 13 residues. Trimming removed 4 bases from V and 9 bases from J, with 13 bases in between. Per germline, CDR1 SGHTA and CDR2 FQGTGA. In DNA, the CDR3 is TGTGCCAGCAGCTCCACTGGACCAAGTGAGCAGTTCTTC. Protein product: CASSSTGPSEQFF.

This clonotype was observed many times. The CDR3: CASSSLENRGRGETQYF. The CDR3 DNA sequence: TGTGCCAGCAGCTCCCTCGAGAACAGGGGGCGTGGGGAGACCCAGTACTTC. The rearrangement links TRBV13 to TRBJ2-5; the match to TRBD1 covers 9 bases. Germline V gives CDR1 PRHDT, CDR2 FYEKMQ (reference sequence). J was trimmed by 5 bases and V by 4 bases; bases with no gene match: 14. This CDR3 region has 17 residues.

The sample holds many counts of this clonotype. The J gene is TRBJ1-6, the V gene TRBV12-3 or TRBV12-4, with 7 nucleotides matching TRBD1. The CDR3 totals 15 residues. V lost 3 bases to trimming and J lost 8 bases; unmatched junction nucleotides: 7. CDR3 residues: CASSLRDSTDSPLHF. The DNA of the CDR3 is TGTGCCAGCAGTTTGAGGGACAGCACCGATTCACCCCTCCACTTT.

This clonotype was seen at least ten times. J is TRBJ1-1 and V is TRBV12-3 or TRBV12-4; no clear D. The CDR3 consists of 12 residues. V shed 3 bases and J shed 4 bases, with 6 bases lying between them. CDR3 region: CASSLMGTEAFF. Written as DNA, the CDR3 is TGTGCCAGCAGTTTGATGGGCACTGAAGCTTTCTTT.

The V and J genes are TRBV11-2 and TRBJ1-1; D is ambiguous. The CDR3 has 15 amino acids. The germline CDR1 and CDR2 sequences are SGHAT and FQNNGV. V lost 1 base and J lost 0, with 9 bases in between. The CDR3: CASSLAARLNTEAFF. The CDR3, as DNA: TGTGCCAGCAGCTTAGCCGCACGGCTGAACACTGAAGCTTTCTTT.

The chain employs TRBV9 and TRBJ2-3; D gene uncertain. The CDR3 consists of 13 residues. The V gene lost 1 base and the J gene lost 2 bases, with 5 bases spanning the gap. Germline CDR1 is SGDLS and CDR2 is YYNGEE. The CDR3 sequence: CASSVIYTDTQYF. The CDR3 DNA reads as TGTGCCAGCAGCGTAATCTACACAGATACGCAGTATTTT.

The table lists this clonotype with many counts. The J gene is TRBJ2-7, the V gene TRBV25-1, with 11 bases aligning to TRBD2. In germline, CDR1 is MGHDK, CDR2 SYGVNS. J gave up 9 bases and V 9 bases, and 10 bases lay outside the gene matches. The CDR3 consists of 13 residues. In DNA form, the CDR3 reads TGTGCCAGTAGACTAGCGGGGAATTTTGTGCAGTACTTC. This translates into CASRLAGNFVQYF.

The gene calls are TRBV7-9 and TRBJ2-3; unclear D gene. Trimming shortened V by 7 bases and J by 4 bases, and 12 bases separated the two germline ends. Germline CDR1 is SEHNR and CDR2 is FQNEAQ (reference sequence). The CDR3 length is 13 residues. The CDR3 coding sequence is TGTGCCAGCAATAAGGTCGGGTCAGATACGCAGTATTTT. Translation gives CASNKVGSDTQYF.

This clonotype was picked up a small number of times. The chain recombines TRBV12-3 or TRBV12-4 with TRBJ1-1, with a possible D match to TRBD1 (6 bases). This CDR3 comprises 15 residues. V dropped 3 bases and J dropped 6 bases, with 17 bases sitting between them. CDR3 sequence: CASSFGTPRDSEAFF. The CDR3, as DNA: TGTGCCAGCAGTTTCGGGACACCTAGGGACTCTGAAGCTTTCTTT.

This clonotype was counted at least ten times. This chain uses TRBV27 with TRBJ2-1; D is unresolved. Germline CDR1 and CDR2: MNHEY and SMNVEV (reference sequence). Trimming shortened V by 3 bases and J by 8 bases, and 8 bases separated the two germline ends. CDR3 length: 12 residues. The CDR3 is CASSFLAHEQFF. Written as DNA, the CDR3 is TGTGCCAGCAGTTTCCTGGCGCATGAGCAGTTCTTC.

Details on this clonotype: Mismatch with germline at one junction end may stem from a read error. The gene calls are TRBV6-1 and TRBJ2-7; 9 bases map to TRBD1. CDR1 is MNHNS, CDR2 SASEGT, per germline. The CDR3 totals 15 residues. The CDR3 loop reads CARSRLGTGSNEQYF. The DNA for the CDR3 is TGTGCCCGCAGTCGCCTTGGGACAGGGTCGAACGAGCAGTACTTC.

The V gene is TRBV7-2, the J gene TRBJ2-5, with TRBD1 identical over 9 bases. The CDR3 runs 14 residues. Trimming at V came to 5 bases and at J to 3 bases, leaving 4 bases not matched to a gene. CDR1 is SGHTA and CDR2 is FQGNSA in the germline V gene. The CDR3 is CASSIRTGEETQYF. The CDR3 DNA reads as TGTGCCAGCAGCATAAGGACAGGGGAAGAGACCCAGTACTTC.

In this sample, this clonotype turned up many times. The rearrangement joins TRBV20-1 to TRBJ1-2; D is undetermined. Looked up from germline, CDR1 is DFQATT and CDR2 is SNEGSKA (reference sequence). Trimming took 6 bases from V and 7 from J, leaving 21 bases between them. The CDR3 covers 14 residues. The CDR3, as DNA: TGCAGTGCCTCCCACCCCGGGCTGCGGGGTGGCTACACCTTC. Its protein product is CSASHPGLRGGYTF.